The clone carrying this TCR beta chain was observed a few times. The antigen is undetermined. Nominally healthy donors were sampled, though unrecorded immune exposures were likely. V dropped 6 bases and J dropped 10; count of bases not matched to a gene: 6. The germline gives CDR1 SGHTA, CDR2 FQGNSA. The CDR3 totals 14 residues. This entry comes from a study of cytomegalovirus exposure and HLA in healthy donors. Primers included in the PCR were 60 Vbeta and 13 Jbeta primers. Profiled with immunoSEQ multiplex PCR; TCRdb holds only in-frame clones, not every one. The sample comprises over 100,000 clones, approximately 77% of which are singletons, and roughly 1.3% rests with the top ten. Broader study findings: A previous analysis found most TCR beta V segments productive roughly 87% or roughly 30% of the time. Later analysis identified 16,000 or so TCR beta sequences associated with HLA alleles, using a false discovery rate threshold of 0.05. Later analysis showed TCR association rates varying by HLA locus, highest for DRB1 and lowest for HLA-C.

The sample consisted of PBMCs. This receptor was taken from a woman between 35 and 50 years old in good health and CMV-seronegative. V is TRBV7-2 and J is TRBJ2-1; TRBD2 agrees at 13 bases. The CDR3 DNA is TGTGCCAGCAGTGTAACTAGCGGGGGGGGAGAGCAGTTCTTC. Protein sequence: CASSVTSGGGEQFF.